These 20 T cell receptor beta chains came from one sample sequenced in a study of T cells in narcolepsy. Assay: immunoSEQ multiplex PCR; the TCRdb copy retains only in-frame clones and omits some. The data hold nearly 25,000 clones, with roughly 62% observed a single time. The specimen sequenced was memory (CD45RA-) CD4+ T cells from blood. These receptors were obtained from a human donor in good health.

This clone has more than one count but fewer than ten. The chain joins TRBV4-1 to TRBJ2-1; D possibly matches TRBD1 or TRBD2 (6 bases each). Germline-derived CDR1 and CDR2 are MGHRA and YSYEKL. V was trimmed by 4 bases and J by 5 bases, leaving 15 bases between them. The CDR3 is 15 amino acids. CDR3 nucleotide sequence: TGCGCCAGCAGCCGAGGGGGAGGAGGGGACAATGAGCAGTTCTTC. It is translated as CASSRGGGGDNEQFF.

In this sample, this clone turned up once. This rearrangement joins TRBV5-6 to TRBJ2-7; D may match TRBD1 or TRBD2 (5 bases each). This CDR3 has 15 amino acids. The ends were cut back, 3 bases at V and 3 bases at J, with 16 bases in the middle. The germline CDR1 and CDR2 sequences are SGHDT and YYEEEE. CDR3 sequence (DNA): TGTGCCAGCAGCTCTGACCCGGGACGGATCTACGAGCAGTACTTC. The encoded protein is CASSSDPGRIYEQYF.

This clone was observed a single time. CDR3: CASSYATGAGGNTIYF. CDR3 DNA sequence: TGTGCCAGCAGTTACGCTACAGGGGCCGGTGGAAACACCATATATTTT. This chain links TRBV6-6 with TRBJ1-3, with TRBD1 identical over 7 bases. Germline-derived CDR1 and CDR2 are MNHNY and SVGAGI (reference sequence). The CDR3 loop spans 16 amino acids. V dropped 2 bases and J dropped 3; count of bases not matched to a gene: 7.

The gene calls are TRBV9 and TRBJ2-1, with no clear D. CDR1 and CDR2 from the germline V gene are SGDLS and YYNGEE. This CDR3 comprises 12 residues. Trimming removed 5 bases from V and 8 bases from J, with 11 bases in between. The CDR3 reads CASSQHGDEQFF. DNA of the CDR3: TGTGCCAGCAGTCAACATGGGGATGAGCAGTTCTTC. The complete variable domain, with remaining parts taken from reference TRBV9 and TRBJ2-1, reads DSGVTQTPKHLITATGQRVTLRCSPRSGDLSVYWYQQSLDQGLQFLIQYYNGEERAKGNILERFSAQQFPDLHSELNLSSLELGDSALYFCASSQHGDEQFFGPGTRLTVL.

This rearrangement joins TRBV6-5 to TRBJ1-1; 8 bases match TRBD1. CDR1 and CDR2 from the germline V gene are MNHEY and SVGAGI. CDR3 length equals 13 residues. V lost 6 bases to trimming and J lost 5 bases; unmatched junction nucleotides: 5. The CDR3 DNA follows: TGTGCCAGCAGCATCAGGGGGCAGACTGAAGCTTTCTTT. This encodes CASSIRGQTEAFF.

The chain joins TRBV11-2 to TRBJ2-1; 9 bases line up with TRBD1. CDR3 length: 15 amino acids. V lost 5 bases and J lost 5; bases outside the gene matches: 7. Per germline, CDR1 SGHAT and CDR2 FQNNGV. DNA for the CDR3: TGTGCCAGCAGCGTGAACAGGGGGCAGAACAATGAGCAGTTCTTC. Protein product: CASSVNRGQNNEQFF.

The rearrangement joins TRBV11-1 to TRBJ2-7; D assignment may be TRBD1 or TRBD2 (6 bases each). This CDR3 is built from 15 residues. In germline, CDR1 is SGHAT, CDR2 FQDESV (reference sequence). V shed 1 base and J shed 2 bases, with 12 bases lying between them. The CDR3 protein is CASSLDFGGPYEQYF. DNA for the CDR3: TGTGCCAGCAGCTTAGATTTTGGGGGGCCCTACGAGCAGTACTTC.

This clone has just a few counts. The chain is built from TRBV6-5 and TRBJ2-1; D possibly corresponds to TRBD2 (6 bases). CDR3 length: 11 amino acids. The germline V and J ends were trimmed by 7 bases and 13 bases, with 14 bases remaining between them. Germline V gives CDR1 MNHEY, CDR2 SVGAGI. CDR3 sequence reads: CASTHGGSQFF. CDR3 nucleotides: TGTGCCAGCACCCATGGGGGGAGTCAGTTCTTC.

In this sample, this clone turned up a few times. This rearrangement joins TRBV7-8 to TRBJ2-7; 12 positions agree with TRBD2. Germline CDR1 reads SGHVS; CDR2 reads FQNEAQ. This CDR3 comprises 14 residues. The J segment lost 6 bases and the V segment lost 5 bases, leaving 5 bases of the junction unmatched. The CDR3 nucleotides read TGTGCCAGCAGCCCTACTAGCGGGGGGAGCGAGCAGTACTTC. Its protein is CASSPTSGGSEQYF.

The chain links TRBV30 to TRBJ1-6; D may be TRBD1 (5 bases). In germline, CDR1 is GTSNPN, CDR2 SVGIG (reference sequence). The CDR3 length is 12 residues. Trimming stripped 5 bases from V and 8 bases from J, with 10 bases between. The CDR3 sequence is CAWGDRDSPLHF. For the CDR3, the DNA is TGTGCCTGGGGAGACAGAGATTCACCCCTCCACTTT.

This clone was found a few times. V gene TRBV5-1 combines with J gene TRBJ1-1; D unclear. The germline gives CDR1 SGHRS, CDR2 YFSETQ. With 0 bases removed from V and 9 bases from J, the gap between germline ends came to 12 bases. CDR3 length equals 13 residues. CDR3 DNA sequence: TGCGCCAGCAGCTTGGATCCGAGTCAAAAAGCTTTCTTT. Residues: CASSLDPSQKAFF.

The gene calls are TRBV7-2 and TRBJ1-2; no reliable D call. This CDR3 is 12 amino acids long. With 3 bases removed from V and 9 bases from J, the gap between germline ends came to 11 bases. From germline, CDR1 is SGHTA and CDR2 FQGNSA. Here the CDR3 reads CASSLWEASYTF. CDR3 nucleotides: TGTGCCAGCAGCTTGTGGGAGGCCAGCTACACCTTC.

This clone has more than one count but fewer than ten. This chain links TRBV6-5 with TRBJ1-6; TRBD1 matches at 10 bases. Germline V gives CDR1 MNHEY, CDR2 SVGAGI. V gave up 8 bases and J gave up 9 bases; unmatched junction bases: 1. This CDR3 is 12 amino acids long. The CDR3: CASWTGGSPLHF. DNA of the CDR3: TGTGCCAGCTGGACAGGGGGTTCACCCCTCCACTTT.

Notes on this clone: Other DNA sequences of this sample code for an identical CDR3. This sequence joins TRBV28 and TRBJ2-7, with D perhaps TRBD2 (7 bases). The V end lost 3 bases, the J end lost 5 bases, and 20 bases lay between the germline ends. CDR3 length: 16 residues. Germline values: CDR1 MDHEN, CDR2 SYDVKM. CDR3 residues: CASSFIGGGALDEQYF. Here the CDR3 DNA reads TGTGCCAGCAGTTTTATAGGGGGGGGCGCGCTGGACGAGCAGTACTTC.

CDR3 bases: TGCGCCAGCAGCCAAGACCCACCGGGTGATAGCTCCTACAATGAGCAGTTCTTC. Encoded protein: CASSQDPPGDSSYNEQFF. This sequence joins TRBV4-1 and TRBJ2-1; the D is unclear. The V gene lost 0 bases and the J gene lost 0 bases, with 15 bases spanning the gap. This CDR3 has 18 amino acids. Germline V gene sequence: CDR1 MGHRA, CDR2 YSYEKL.

This clone was counted a few times. The gene calls are TRBV5-6 and TRBJ1-6; D gene ambiguous. Germline V gene sequence: CDR1 SGHDT, CDR2 YYEEEE. The CDR3 has 14 residues. Trimming removed 0 bases at V and 6 bases at J, with 7 bases between. CDR3 DNA: TGTGCCAGCAGCTTGGTAGGTTCTAATTCACCCCTCCACTTT. It is translated as CASSLVGSNSPLHF.

This clone turned up a few times. The rearrangement uses TRBV10-3 and TRBJ2-1; D may correspond to TRBD1 or TRBD2 (5 bases each). This CDR3 region has 16 residues. Germline V lookup: CDR1 ENHRY, CDR2 SYGVKD. Trimming took 0 bases from V and 1 from J, leaving 10 bases between them. The CDR3: CAISESSGASYNEQFF. CDR3 coding DNA: TGTGCCATCAGTGAGTCTTCCGGGGCTTCCTACAATGAGCAGTTCTTC.

In its sample, this clone was seen once. This chain links TRBV18 with TRBJ2-7; either TRBD1 or TRBD2 may supply D (5 bases each). Germline values: CDR1 KGHSH, CDR2 LQKENI. The V and J ends lost 3 bases and 2 bases respectively, with 11 bases between them. This CDR3 contains 14 residues. The CDR3: CASSPTTGPYEQYF. The CDR3 region has the DNA TGTGCCAGCTCACCGACGACGGGGCCCTACGAGCAGTACTTC.

This clone has just one count. The rearrangement uses TRBV7-9 and TRBJ1-2; the D is unclear. Germline V gene lookup returns CDR1 SEHNR and CDR2 FQNEAQ (reference sequence). The V end lost 5 bases, the J end lost 3 bases, and 7 bases lay between the germline ends. The CDR3 contains 12 residues. Here the CDR3 DNA reads TGTGCCAGCAGCCAGGAGGACTATGGCTACACCTTC. Encoded protein: CASSQEDYGYTF.

The V call is TRBV6-1, the J call TRBJ2-3, with D uncertain. Per the germline V gene, CDR1 is MNHNS and CDR2 is SASEGT. The CDR3 length is 11 residues. Trimming removed 3 bases at V and 4 bases at J, with 2 bases between. The chain's CDR3 is CASSEPDTQYF. In DNA, the CDR3 is TGTGCCAGCAGTGAGCCAGATACGCAGTATTTT.